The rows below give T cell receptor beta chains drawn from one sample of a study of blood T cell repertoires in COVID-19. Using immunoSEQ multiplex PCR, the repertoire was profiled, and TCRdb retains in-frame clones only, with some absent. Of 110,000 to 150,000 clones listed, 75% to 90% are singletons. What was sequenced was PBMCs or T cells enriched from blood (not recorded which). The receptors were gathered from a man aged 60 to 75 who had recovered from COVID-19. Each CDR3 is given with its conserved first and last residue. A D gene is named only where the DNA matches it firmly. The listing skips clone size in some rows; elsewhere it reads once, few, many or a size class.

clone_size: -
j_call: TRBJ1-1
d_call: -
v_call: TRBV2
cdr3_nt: TGTGCCAGCAACCTTGGTTGGTCCGGGGAAGCTTTCTTT
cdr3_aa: CASNLGWSGEAFF

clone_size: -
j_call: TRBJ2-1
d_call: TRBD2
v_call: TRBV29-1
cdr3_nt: TGCAGCGGCGGGACTAGCGGGACCAATGAGCAGTTCTTC
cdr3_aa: CSGGTSGTNEQFF

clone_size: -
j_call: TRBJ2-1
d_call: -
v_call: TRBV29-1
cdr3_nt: TGCAGCGTTGAAGTAAACCGGGGACACGGATTTTACAATGAGCAGTTCTTC
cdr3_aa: CSVEVNRGHGFYNEQFF

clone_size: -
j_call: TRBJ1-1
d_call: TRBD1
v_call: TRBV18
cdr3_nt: TGTGCCAGCTCACCCTTGGATACAGGGGTTGGGACTGAAGCTTTCTTT
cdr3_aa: CASSPLDTGVGTEAFF

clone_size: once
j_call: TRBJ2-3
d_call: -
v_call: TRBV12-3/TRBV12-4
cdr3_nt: TGTGCCAGCAGTTTGGAGAGGACAGATACGCAGTATTTT
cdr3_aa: CASSLERTDTQYF

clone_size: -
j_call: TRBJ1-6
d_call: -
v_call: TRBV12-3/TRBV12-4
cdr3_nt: TGTGCCAGCAGTCGAGAATTTAATTCACCCCTCCACTTT
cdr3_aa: CASSREFNSPLHF

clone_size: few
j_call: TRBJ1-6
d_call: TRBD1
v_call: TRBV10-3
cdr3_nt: TGTGCCATCAGGTCGGACAGGGTGTATAATTCACCCCTCCACTTT
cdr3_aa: CAIRSDRVYNSPLHF

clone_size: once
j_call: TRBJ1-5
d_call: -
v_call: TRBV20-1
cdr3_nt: TGCAGTGCTAGTGACAGGCGAAGCAATCAGCCCCAGCATTTT
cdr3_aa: CSASDRRSNQPQHF

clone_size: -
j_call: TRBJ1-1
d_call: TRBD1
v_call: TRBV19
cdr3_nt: TGTGCCAGTAGGAACAGGGGCGCGTCTGAAGCTTTCTTT
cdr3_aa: CASRNRGASEAFF

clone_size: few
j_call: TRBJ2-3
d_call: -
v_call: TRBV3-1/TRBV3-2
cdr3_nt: TGTGCCAGCAGCCATACGGGAGATACGCAGTATTTT
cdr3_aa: CASSHTGDTQYF

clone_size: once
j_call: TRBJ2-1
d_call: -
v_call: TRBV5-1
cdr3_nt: TGCGCCAGCAGCACCGGGACTTTTAACAATGAGCAGTTCTTC
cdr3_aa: CASSTGTFNNEQFF

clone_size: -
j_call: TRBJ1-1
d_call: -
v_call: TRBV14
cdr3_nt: TGTGCCAGCAGCCAGAACAGGGCCACTGAAGCTTTCTTT
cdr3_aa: CASSQNRATEAFF

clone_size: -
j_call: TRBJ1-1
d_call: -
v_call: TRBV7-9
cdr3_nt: TGTGCCAGCAGCCCACCGGGGAGTGGGGACACTGAAGCTTTCTTT
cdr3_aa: CASSPPGSGDTEAFF

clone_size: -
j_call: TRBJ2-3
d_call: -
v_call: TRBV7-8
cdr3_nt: TGTGCCAGCAGCTTTTCTGGCACAGATACGCAGTATTTT
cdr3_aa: CASSFSGTDTQYF

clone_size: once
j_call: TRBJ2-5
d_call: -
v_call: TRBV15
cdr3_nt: TGTGCCACCAGCAGAGTCAACGTGAGGCAAGAGACCCAGTACTTC
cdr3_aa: CATSRVNVRQETQYF

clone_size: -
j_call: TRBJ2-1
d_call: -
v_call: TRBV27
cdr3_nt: TGTGCCAGCAGTTTACGGATCGGGTACAATGAGCAGTTCTTC
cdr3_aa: CASSLRIGYNEQFF

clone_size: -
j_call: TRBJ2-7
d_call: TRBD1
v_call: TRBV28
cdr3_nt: TGTGCCAGCAGTTTATGGACAGGGTCTCCAAACGAGCAGTACTTC
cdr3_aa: CASSLWTGSPNEQYF

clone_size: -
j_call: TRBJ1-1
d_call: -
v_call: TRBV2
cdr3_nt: TGTGCCAGCAGTCCAGACATGAACACTGAAGCTTTCTTT
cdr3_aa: CASSPDMNTEAFF

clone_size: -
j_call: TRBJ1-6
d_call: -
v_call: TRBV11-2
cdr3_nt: TGTGCCAGCAGCTTTTACAGAAACTCCTATAATTCACCCCTCCACTTT
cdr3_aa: CASSFYRNSYNSPLHF

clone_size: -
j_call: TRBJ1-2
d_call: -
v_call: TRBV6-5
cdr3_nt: TGTGCCAGCAGTCCAACGGGAAATTCTAACTATGGCTACACCTTC
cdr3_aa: CASSPTGNSNYGYTF

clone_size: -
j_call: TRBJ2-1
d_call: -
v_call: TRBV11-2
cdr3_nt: TGTGCCAGCAGGGGGACTAAAACAGGGGGTAATGAGCAGTTCTTC
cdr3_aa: CASRGTKTGGNEQFF

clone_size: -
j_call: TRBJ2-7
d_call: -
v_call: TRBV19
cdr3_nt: TGCCTTTCGTTTCTTTCCGGACCACAGGGCCCCCTCGGTGAGCAGTACTTC
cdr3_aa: CLSFLSGPQGPLGEQYF

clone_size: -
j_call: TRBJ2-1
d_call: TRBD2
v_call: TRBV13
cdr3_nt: TGTGCCAGCAGCTTCGGGGTAGCGGGGGACAATGAGCAGTTCTTC
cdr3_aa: CASSFGVAGDNEQFF

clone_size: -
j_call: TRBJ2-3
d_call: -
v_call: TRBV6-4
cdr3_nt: TGTGCCAGCAGTGAAGAGGAGGGCACAGATACGCAGTATTTT
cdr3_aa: CASSEEEGTDTQYF

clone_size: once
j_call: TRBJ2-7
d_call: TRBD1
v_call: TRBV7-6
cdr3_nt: TGTGCCAGCAGCTCGAGGGGGGGGACAGGGTCCTACGAGCAGTACTTC
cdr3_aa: CASSSRGGTGSYEQYF

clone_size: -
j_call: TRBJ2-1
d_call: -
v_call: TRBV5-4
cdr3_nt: TGTGCCAGCAGCTTGTCCGGTTATACTGAGCAGTTCTTC
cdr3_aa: CASSLSGYTEQFF

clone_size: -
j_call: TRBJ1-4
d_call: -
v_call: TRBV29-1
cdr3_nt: TGCAGCGCCCCAGGCCAGAATGAAAAACTGTTTTTT
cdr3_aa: CSAPGQNEKLFF

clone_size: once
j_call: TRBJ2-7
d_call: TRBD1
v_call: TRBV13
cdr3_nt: TGTGCCAGCAGCGGGGGGGACAGGGAGATCTACGAGCAGTACTTC
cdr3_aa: CASSGGDREIYEQYF

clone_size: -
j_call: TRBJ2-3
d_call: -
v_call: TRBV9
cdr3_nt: TGTGCCAGCAGCGGCACGGGACACCGGAGGGATACGCAGTATTTT
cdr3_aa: CASSGTGHRRDTQYF

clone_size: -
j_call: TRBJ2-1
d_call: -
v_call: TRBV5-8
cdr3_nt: TGTGCCAGCAACTCCGCCCAAAACTACCTCGGGGATGAGCAGTTCTTC
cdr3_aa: CASNSAQNYLGDEQFF

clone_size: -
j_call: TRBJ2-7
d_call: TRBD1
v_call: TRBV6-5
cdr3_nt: TGTGCCAGCAGTTACTCTCGGACAGGTGATTACGAGCAGTACTTC
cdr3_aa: CASSYSRTGDYEQYF

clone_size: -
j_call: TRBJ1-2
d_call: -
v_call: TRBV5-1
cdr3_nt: TGCGCCAGCAGCCCTGGTGAGAGGGACTATGGCTACACCTTC
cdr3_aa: CASSPGERDYGYTF

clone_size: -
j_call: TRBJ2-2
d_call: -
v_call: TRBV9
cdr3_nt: TGTGCCAGCAGCGATTTCCCCCCAGGGGTCCCCCAGATCGGGGAGCTGTTTTTT
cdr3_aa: CASSDFPPGVPQIGELFF

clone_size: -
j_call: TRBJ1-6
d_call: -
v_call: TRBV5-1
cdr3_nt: TGCGCCAGCAGTCAGAACGGGGGCTCCTATAATTCACCCCTCCACTTT
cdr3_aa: CASSQNGGSYNSPLHF

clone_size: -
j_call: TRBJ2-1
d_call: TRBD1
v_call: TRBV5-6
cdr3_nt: TGTGCCAGCAGCCCTTGGGACAGGGTGAAAAATGAGCAGTTCTTC
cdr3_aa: CASSPWDRVKNEQFF

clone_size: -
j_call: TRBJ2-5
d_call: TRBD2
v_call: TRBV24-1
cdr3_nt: TGTGCCACCAGAGCTAGCGGGCTTAAAGAGACCCAGTACTTC
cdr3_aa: CATRASGLKETQYF

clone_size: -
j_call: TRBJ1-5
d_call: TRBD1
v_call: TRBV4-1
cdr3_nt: TGCGCCAGCGGGGGGGACAGGGACCAGCCCCAGCATTTT
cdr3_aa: CASGGDRDQPQHF